The next 15 T cell receptor beta chains were all read from a single sample in a study of T-cell memory formation after mild COVID-19. TCRdb reprocessed the 5' RACE reads with MiXCR, giving one entry per CDR3 protein. The sample has roughly 550,000 distinct CDR3 sequences, around 21% seen once. The sample comprised PBMCs or a T cell subset sorted from them (not recorded which). These receptor sequences come from an adult woman who had mild COVID-19 (a few samples of this study predate the infection). Cell type and time point are not known.

This clonotype was counted a few times. The chain employs TRBV7-9 and TRBJ2-3, with 7 nucleotides matching TRBD2. In germline, CDR1 is SEHNR, CDR2 FQNEAQ (reference sequence). This CDR3 is built from 17 residues. Trimming took 1 base from V and 0 from J; bases not matched to a gene: 7. The chain's CDR3 is CASSLGFGGSSTDTQYF. Written as DNA, the CDR3 is TGTGCCAGCAGCTTAGGATTTGGCGGGAGCAGCACAGATACGCAGTATTTT.

This clonotype appeared many times. The chain uses TRBV7-2 and TRBJ2-1, with 13 bases lining up with TRBD2. The V segment lost 1 base and the J segment 7 bases; nucleotides outside the gene matches: 1. Germline CDR1 SGHTA, CDR2 FQGNSA. The length of the CDR3 is 15 residues. The CDR3 nucleotides are TGTGCCAGCAGCTTAGGGGGACTAGCGGGAAATGAGCAGTTCTTC. Translating gives CASSLGGLAGNEQFF.

The rearrangement links TRBV9 to TRBJ2-7; tentatively, D is TRBD1 (7 bases). Between the trimmed V and J ends, which lost 4 bases and 3 bases, there was a span of 17 bases. The CDR3 spans 15 residues. Looked up from germline, CDR1 is SGDLS and CDR2 is YYNGEE. The CDR3 is CASSPPRGALYEQYF. The CDR3 nucleotides read TGTGCCAGCAGCCCCCCCAGGGGGGCCCTCTACGAGCAGTACTTC.

This clonotype was recorded a few times. The CDR3 region is CASSLVAEFYEQYF. The CDR3 nucleotides read TGTGCCAGCAGCTTAGTTGCGGAATTCTACGAGCAGTACTTC. V usage is TRBV7-9 and J usage is TRBJ2-7; D is uncertain. Trimming pared 1 base from V and 3 bases from J, leaving 10 bases between. This CDR3 contains 14 residues. CDR1 is SEHNR, CDR2 FQNEAQ, per germline (reference sequence).

This clonotype has more than one count but fewer than ten. The V call is TRBV12-3 or TRBV12-4, the J call TRBJ2-7, with D unresolved. This CDR3 has 12 amino acids. The V end was cut by 5 bases, the J end by 4 bases, with 9 bases between. CDR3 loop: CASSAEPYEQYF. CDR3 nucleotides: TGTGCCAGCAGTGCCGAACCATACGAGCAGTACTTC.

The V gene is TRBV6-2 or TRBV6-3, the J gene TRBJ2-7; D is perhaps TRBD1 (6 bases). CDR1 MNHEY and CDR2 SVGEGT come from the germline V gene. Trimming cost V 4 bases and J 5 bases, with 21 bases left between them. The CDR3 totals 16 residues. The CDR3 DNA follows: TGTGCCAGCAGTTCCCGCCGGCACAGGGCCGGGAACGAGCAGTACTTC. It specifies CASSSRRHRAGNEQYF.

About this clonotype: Germline is not matched at one junction end, which may reflect a read error. V is TRBV7-2 and J is TRBJ2-1; 11 nucleotides match TRBD2. The CDR3 spans 14 residues. Per germline, CDR1 SGHTA and CDR2 FQGNSA. The CDR3 DNA is TGTGCCAGCTCCACTAGCGGGGGATACAGTGAGCAGTTCTTC. The encoded protein is CASSTSGGYSEQFF. Together with reference TRBV7-2 and TRBJ2-1, the CDR3 gives the full variable domain: GAGVSQSPSNKVTEKGKDVELRCDPISGHTALYWYRQSLGQGLEFLIYFQGNSAPDKSGLPSDRFSAERTGGSVSTLTIQRTQQEDSAVYLCASSTSGGYSEQFFGPGTRLTVL.

This clonotype was recorded at least ten times. J is TRBJ2-1 and V is TRBV7-2; perhaps TRBD2 as D (5 bases). CDR1 SGHTA and CDR2 FQGNSA come from the germline V gene. With 7 bases removed from V and 2 bases from J, the gap between germline ends came to 9 bases. This CDR3 has 13 residues. The CDR3 reads CASNRGAYNEQFF. CDR3 in DNA: TGTGCCAGCAACCGGGGAGCCTACAATGAGCAGTTCTTC.

The chain uses TRBV27 and TRBJ2-3; 8 nucleotides align to TRBD2. CDR3 length equals 19 residues. J was trimmed by 0 bases and V by 5 bases; bases with no gene match: 16. Germline-derived CDR1 and CDR2 are MNHEY and SMNVEV (reference sequence). CDR3 region: CASSSGGISLYPSTDTQYF. The CDR3 bases are TGTGCCAGCAGTAGCGGGGGAATTTCGTTATACCCAAGCACAGATACGCAGTATTTT.

The rearrangement uses TRBV12-3 or TRBV12-4 and TRBJ2-1; D gene uncertain. CDR3 length: 11 amino acids. The V end was cut by 2 bases, the J end by 9 bases, with 5 bases between. CDR3 loop: CASSLRGEQFF. CDR3 nucleotide sequence: TGTGCCAGCAGTTTACGCGGTGAGCAGTTCTTC.

This clonotype was recorded a few times. The chain has TRBV7-9 and TRBJ1-4; D is undetermined. Germline V gene data show CDR1 as SEHNR and CDR2 as FQNEAQ (reference sequence). Trimming shortened V by 3 bases and J by 4 bases, and 9 bases separated the two germline ends. The CDR3 is made up of 14 amino acids. CDR3 in DNA: TGTGCCAGCAGCTTCGCCGGGATTAATGAAAAACTGTTTTTT. Encoded protein: CASSFAGINEKLFF.

The chain is built from TRBV20-1 and TRBJ2-1, with 8 bases fitting TRBD2. The CDR3 consists of 14 residues. Germline V gives CDR1 DFQATT, CDR2 SNEGSKA (reference sequence). Losses at the gene ends were 4 bases for V and 6 bases for J; bases not matched to a gene: 8. Here the CDR3 reads CSANRGLVPNEQFF. CDR3 nucleotides: TGCAGTGCTAACCGGGGACTAGTGCCCAATGAGCAGTTCTTC.

As for this clonotype: Germline is not matched at one junction end, which may reflect a read error. The chain carries TRBV18 and TRBJ2-7, with D possibly matching TRBD1 (5 bases). Germline-derived CDR1 and CDR2 are KGHSH and LQKENI. This CDR3 is 12 amino acids long. The CDR3: CASSPPSGREDF. CDR3 nucleotide sequence: TGTGCCAGCTCACCACCCTCCGGCAGGGAAGACTTC.

This clonotype came up a few times. V usage is TRBV29-1 and J usage is TRBJ2-7; D unresolved. Germline loops: CDR1 SQVTM, CDR2 ANQGSEA. V was cut by 0 bases and J by 6 bases, with 9 bases left in between. CDR3 length: 12 residues. In DNA form, the CDR3 reads TGCAGCGTTGAAGATCCCGGGTCCGAGCAGTACTTC. As protein: CSVEDPGSEQYF.

This clonotype has more than one count but fewer than ten. J is TRBJ2-3 and V is TRBV5-1; D not resolved. Trimming took 5 bases from V and 0 from J, leaving 13 bases between them. In germline, CDR1 is SGHRS, CDR2 YFSETQ. The CDR3 extends over 15 amino acids. DNA for the CDR3: TGCGCCAGCAGATCCGCAGTAACTAGCACAGATACGCAGTATTTT. It codes for CASRSAVTSTDTQYF.